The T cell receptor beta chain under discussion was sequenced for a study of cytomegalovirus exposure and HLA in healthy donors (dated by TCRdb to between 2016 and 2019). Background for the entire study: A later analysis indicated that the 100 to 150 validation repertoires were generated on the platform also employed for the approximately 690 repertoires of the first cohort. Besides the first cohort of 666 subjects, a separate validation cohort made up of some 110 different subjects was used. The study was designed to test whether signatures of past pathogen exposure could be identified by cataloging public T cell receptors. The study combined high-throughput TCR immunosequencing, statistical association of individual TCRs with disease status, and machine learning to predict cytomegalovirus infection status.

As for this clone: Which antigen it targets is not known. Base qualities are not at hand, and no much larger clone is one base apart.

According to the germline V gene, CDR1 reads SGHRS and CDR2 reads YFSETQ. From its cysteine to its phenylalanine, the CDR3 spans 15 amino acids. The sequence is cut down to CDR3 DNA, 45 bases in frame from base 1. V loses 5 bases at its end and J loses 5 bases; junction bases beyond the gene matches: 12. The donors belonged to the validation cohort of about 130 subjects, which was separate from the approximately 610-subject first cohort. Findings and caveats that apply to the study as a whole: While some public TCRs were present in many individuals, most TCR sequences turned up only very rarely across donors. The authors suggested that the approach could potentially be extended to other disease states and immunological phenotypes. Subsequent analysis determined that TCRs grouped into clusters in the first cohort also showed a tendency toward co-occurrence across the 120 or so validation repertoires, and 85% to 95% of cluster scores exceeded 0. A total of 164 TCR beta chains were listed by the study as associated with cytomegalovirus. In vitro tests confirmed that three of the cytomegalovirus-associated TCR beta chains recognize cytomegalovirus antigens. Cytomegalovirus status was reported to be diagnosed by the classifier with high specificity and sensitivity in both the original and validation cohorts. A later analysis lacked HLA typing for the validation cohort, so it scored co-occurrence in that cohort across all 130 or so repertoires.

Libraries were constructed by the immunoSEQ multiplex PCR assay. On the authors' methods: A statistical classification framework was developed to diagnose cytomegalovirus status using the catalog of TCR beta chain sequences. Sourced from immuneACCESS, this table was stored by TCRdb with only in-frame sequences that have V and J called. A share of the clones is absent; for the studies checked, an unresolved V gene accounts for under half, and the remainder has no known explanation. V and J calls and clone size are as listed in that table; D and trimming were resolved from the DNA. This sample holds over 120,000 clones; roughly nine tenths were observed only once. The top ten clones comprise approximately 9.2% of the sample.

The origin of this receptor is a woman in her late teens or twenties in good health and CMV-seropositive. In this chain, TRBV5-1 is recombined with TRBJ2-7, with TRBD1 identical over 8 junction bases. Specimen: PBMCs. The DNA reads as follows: TGCGCCAGCAGACGAGGTGACAGGGGAGGAGACGAGCAGTACTTC. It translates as CASRRGDRGGDEQYF.